Presented here are 2 T cell receptor beta chains from one specimen sequenced in a study of CD8 T cells in Susac syndrome. Reverse transcription of 0.5 to 1 ug RNA was carried out with random hexamers. TCRdb reprocessed the immunoSEQ multiplex PCR reads with MiXCR, giving one entry per CDR3 protein. Among about 150,000 distinct CDR3 sequences listed, 93% were seen once. The sample comprised CD4+ T cells from PBMCs. The receptors were gathered from a human donor with multiple sclerosis.

The chain has TRBV25-1 and TRBJ2-3; TRBD1 might be the D (5 bases). Germline-derived CDR1 and CDR2 are MGHDK and SYGVNS. The CDR3 contains 16 residues. The V gene lost 6 bases and the J gene lost 4 bases, with 20 bases spanning the gap. For the CDR3, the DNA is TGTGCCAGCAGGGAGAATGCTGGGGCGGAACCAGATACGCAGTATTTT. It specifies CASRENAGAEPDTQYF.

CDR3: CASSRQTSSYEQYF. Here the CDR3 DNA reads TGTGCCAGCAGCCGACAGACATCCTCCTACGAGCAGTACTTC. V usage is TRBV7-9 and J usage is TRBJ2-7; a weak D match, TRBD1 (5 bases). The CDR3 length is 14 residues. CDR1 is SEHNR, CDR2 FQNEAQ, per germline (reference sequence). The ends were cut back, 5 bases at V and 0 bases at J, with 11 bases in the middle.